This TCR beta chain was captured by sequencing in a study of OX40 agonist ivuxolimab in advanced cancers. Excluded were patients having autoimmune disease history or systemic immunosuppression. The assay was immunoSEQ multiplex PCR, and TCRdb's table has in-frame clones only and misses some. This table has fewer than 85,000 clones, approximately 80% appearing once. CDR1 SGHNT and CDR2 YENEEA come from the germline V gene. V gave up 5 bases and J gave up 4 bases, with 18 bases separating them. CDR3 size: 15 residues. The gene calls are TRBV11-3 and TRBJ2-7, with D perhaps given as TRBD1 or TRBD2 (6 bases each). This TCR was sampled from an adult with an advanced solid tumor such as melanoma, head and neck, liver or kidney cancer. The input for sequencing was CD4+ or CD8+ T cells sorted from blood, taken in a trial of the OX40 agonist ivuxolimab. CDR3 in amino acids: CASSANGGPNYEQYF. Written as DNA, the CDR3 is TGTGCCAGCAGCGCTAATGGGGGGCCGAATTACGAGCAGTACTTC. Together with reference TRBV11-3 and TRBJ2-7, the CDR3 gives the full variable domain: EAGVVQSPRYKIIEKKQPVAFWCNPISGHNTLYWYLQNLGQGPELLIRYENEEAVDDSQLPKDRFSAERLKGVDSTLKIQPAELGDSAVYLCASSANGGPNYEQYFGPGTRLTVT.